Below, 7 T cell receptor beta chains from the same sample are listed, as sequenced in a study of CD8+ T cells in alopecia areata. cDNA serving as the sequencing template came from extracted, reverse transcribed RNA. Profiling relied on immunoSEQ multiplex PCR, and the TCRdb table lists in-frame clones only, not all of them. The sample gives 110,000 to 150,000 clones, approximately 51% of which show up once; roughly 0.9% is in the top ten. The sequences come from CD4+ T cells sorted from blood, collected at week 0. Source of these receptors: a human donor with alopecia areata.

This clone was observed a few times. The CDR3 region has the DNA TGCAGCGTTGAAGGCGAGGTGGGAGGTACCACAGATACGCAGTATTTT. It is translated as CSVEGEVGGTTDTQYF. The rearrangement joins TRBV29-1 to TRBJ2-3; TRBD2 might be the D (6 bases). This CDR3 is 16 amino acids long. The V end lost 1 base, the J end lost 2 bases, and 16 bases lay between the germline ends. Germline V lookup: CDR1 SQVTM, CDR2 ANQGSEA.

The chain couples TRBV7-2 to TRBJ2-1; no clear D. Germline V lookup: CDR1 SGHTA, CDR2 FQGNSA. The CDR3 extends over 16 amino acids. The V gene lost 5 bases and the J gene lost 7 bases, with 21 bases spanning the gap. The CDR3 here is CASSPLTGLHPNEQFF. Here the CDR3 DNA reads TGTGCCAGCAGCCCACTAACCGGGCTTCATCCGAATGAGCAGTTCTTC.

The CDR3 coding sequence is TGTGCCAGCACCCTAGGCACAGGAGGAATGGAGACCCAGTACTTC. Translation gives CASTLGTGGMETQYF. V and J are TRBV25-1 and TRBJ2-5; D is perhaps TRBD1 or TRBD2 (5 bases each). Germline CDR1 reads MGHDK; CDR2 reads SYGVNS. This CDR3 contains 15 residues. V gave up 7 bases and J gave up 5 bases, with 20 bases separating them.

This clone was recorded a few times. The chain has TRBV30 and TRBJ1-5; D remains ambiguous. Trimming removed 2 bases at V and 4 bases at J, with 9 bases between. Germline CDR1 reads GTSNPN; CDR2 reads SVGIG (reference sequence). This CDR3 contains 13 residues. This chain's CDR3 is CAWSYGENQPQHF. Written as DNA, the CDR3 is TGTGCCTGGAGTTACGGAGAAAATCAGCCCCAGCATTTT. Variable domain in full (rest from reference TRBV30 and TRBJ1-5): SQTIHQWPATLVQPVGSPLSLECTVEGTSNPNLYWYRQAAGRGLQLLFYSVGIGQISSEVPQNLSASRPQDRQFILSSKKLLLSDSGFYLCAWSYGENQPQHFGDGTRLSIL.

V and J are TRBV30 and TRBJ1-2, with D maybe TRBD1 (6 bases). Between the trimmed V and J ends, which lost 0 bases and 7 bases, there was a span of 12 bases. This CDR3 has 13 amino acids. Germline V CDR1 and CDR2: GTSNPN, SVGIG (reference sequence). For the CDR3, the DNA is TGTGCCTGGAGTGTACTCAGGGGACGTGGCTACACCTTC. Translated: CAWSVLRGRGYTF.

The J gene is TRBJ1-2, the V gene TRBV11-2; D remains unclear. V lost 5 bases and J 5 bases, leaving 18 bases between the germline ends. This CDR3 region has 15 residues. CDR1 is SGHAT and CDR2 is FQNNGV in the germline V gene. CDR3 residues: CASSPASGGGYGYTF. As DNA, the CDR3 is TGTGCCAGCAGCCCTGCTTCGGGCGGTGGATATGGCTACACCTTC.

This rearrangement joins TRBV27 to TRBJ2-2; no clear D. Trimming pared 8 bases from V and 6 bases from J, leaving 13 bases between. Germline assignment: CDR1 MNHEY and CDR2 SMNVEV (reference sequence). This CDR3 contains 13 residues. In nucleotides, the CDR3 is TGTGCCAGCCGCCCACATGGCGCCGGGGAGCTGTTTTTT. This codes for CASRPHGAGELFF.